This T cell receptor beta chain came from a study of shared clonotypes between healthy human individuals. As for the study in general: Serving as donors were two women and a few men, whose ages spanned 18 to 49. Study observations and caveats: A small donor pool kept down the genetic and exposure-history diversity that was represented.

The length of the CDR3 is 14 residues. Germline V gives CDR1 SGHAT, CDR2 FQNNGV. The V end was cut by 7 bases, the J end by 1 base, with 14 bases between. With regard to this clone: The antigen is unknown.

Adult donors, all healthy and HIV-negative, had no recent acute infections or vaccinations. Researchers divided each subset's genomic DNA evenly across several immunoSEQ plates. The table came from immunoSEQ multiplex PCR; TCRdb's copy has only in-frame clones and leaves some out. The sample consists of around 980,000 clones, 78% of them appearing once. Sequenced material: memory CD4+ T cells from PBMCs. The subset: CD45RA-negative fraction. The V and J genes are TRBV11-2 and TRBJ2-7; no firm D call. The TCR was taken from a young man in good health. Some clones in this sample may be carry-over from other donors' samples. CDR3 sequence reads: CASNPGRKSYEQYF. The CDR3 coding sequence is TGTGCCAGCAATCCAGGACGGAAATCCTACGAGCAGTACTTC.